This passage covers 26 T cell receptor beta chains from one sample sequenced in a study of T cell responses to AZD1222 COVID-19 vaccine (dated by TCRdb to the early 2020s). In the paper's terms, the time point label means: baseline before first vaccination. Libraries were prepared through the immunoSEQ multiplex PCR assay. TCRdb re-hosts the immuneACCESS table, in-frame sequences only. Its copies lack some clones; in the studies checked, an unresolved V gene accounts for under half of them, and the cause for the rest is not known. This sample has more than 150,000 clones in its table, and roughly 93% of those were observed once. 0.99% of the sample comes from the top ten. Sequenced here: peripheral blood, sampled on day 0 of AZD1222 vaccination. The receptor set was obtained from an adult in good health.

V is TRBV2 and J is TRBJ2-7; the D gene is possibly TRBD2 (5 bases). CDR1 and CDR2 from the germline V gene are SNHLY and FYNNEI. The CDR3 runs 14 residues. With 1 base removed from V and 2 bases from J, the gap between germline ends came to 9 bases. The CDR3 sequence is CASSEGTHTYEQYF. DNA for the CDR3: TGTGCCAGCAGTGAAGGGACTCATACCTACGAGCAGTACTTC.

The chain employs TRBV12-5 and TRBJ1-1; D is undetermined. The CDR3 loop spans 14 amino acids. With 6 bases removed from V and 1 base from J, the gap between germline ends came to 12 bases. Germline V gene data show CDR1 as LGHNT and CDR2 as FRNRAP. The CDR3 DNA reads as TGTGCTAGTGGCCGGCCCTCGGAGAACACTGAAGCTTTCTTT. Translated, it gives CASGRPSENTEAFF. The full variable domain, its missing parts supplied by reference TRBV12-5 and TRBJ1-1, is DARVTQTPRHKVTEMGQEVTMRCQPILGHNTVFWYRQTMMQGLELLAYFRNRAPLDDSGMPKDRFSAEMPDATLATLKIQPSEPRDSAVYFCASGRPSENTEAFFGQGTRLTVV.

The table lists this clone with a count of one. The chain links TRBV14 to TRBJ2-7; tentatively, D is TRBD2 (7 bases). The germline CDR1 and CDR2 sequences are SGHDN and FVKESK. Deletions cut 3 bases from V and 2 bases from J, with 17 bases between. The CDR3 has 16 residues. DNA of the CDR3: TGTGCCAGCAGCCATCCCCGGGGGGACAAAGCCTACGAGCAGTACTTC. Its translation: CASSHPRGDKAYEQYF.

The rearrangement uses TRBV9 and TRBJ2-1, with D unclear. This CDR3 region has 16 residues. CDR1 is SGDLS and CDR2 is YYNGEE in the germline V gene. Trimming took off 4 bases at V and 0 bases at J, with 14 bases between the two ends. The CDR3 protein is CASSTAPHPSYNEQFF. The CDR3 region has the DNA TGTGCCAGCAGCACTGCCCCGCACCCCTCCTACAATGAGCAGTTCTTC.

The J gene is TRBJ2-5, the V gene TRBV5-4, with 11 bases matching TRBD1. Germline values: CDR1 SGHNT, CDR2 YYREEE (reference sequence). The V and J ends lost 0 bases and 3 bases, in that order; junction bases with no gene match: 4. CDR3 size: 16 residues. This chain's CDR3 is CASSLGDRGFEETQYF. The CDR3 bases are TGTGCCAGCAGCTTGGGGGACAGGGGGTTTGAAGAGACCCAGTACTTC.

The chain is built from TRBV1 and TRBJ1-4; the table calls TRBD1, which could not be checked here. TRBV1 is reported as a pseudogene. This CDR3 comprises 16 residues. The CDR3 here is CTSRDSKDRDNEKLFF. DNA of the CDR3: TGCACCAGCAGGGATTCGAAGGACAGGGATAATGAAAAACTGTTTTTT.

Details on this clone: A junction boundary mismatches the germline segment, possibly from a read error. The chain employs TRBV28 and TRBJ1-5; D remains unclear. The CDR3 totals 12 residues. CDR1 and CDR2 (germline): MDHEN, SYDVKM. CDR3 DNA sequence: TGTGCCAGCAGTCTTATCGAGGACGGGAAATCCTTT. Amino acids: CASSLIEDGKSF.

As to this clone: Different DNA sequences within this sample yield the same CDR3. This chain connects TRBV7-3 to TRBJ2-3, with no clear D. CDR1 is SGHTA, CDR2 FQGTGA, per germline. V dropped 5 bases and J dropped 1 base, with 7 bases sitting between them. This CDR3 has 13 amino acids. The CDR3 region is CASSLIGTDTQYF. The CDR3 region has the DNA TGTGCCAGCAGCCTTATCGGCACAGATACGCAGTATTTT.

J is TRBJ2-7 and V is TRBV28, with 7 bases aligning to TRBD2. Germline CDR1 MDHEN, CDR2 SYDVKM. The CDR3 is 15 residues long. Trimming at V came to 6 bases and at J to 1 base, leaving 9 bases not matched to a gene. CDR3 DNA: TGTGCCAGCAGCATGCGGGCTAGCGGATCCTACGAGCAGTACTTC. It encodes CASSMRASGSYEQYF.

The genes are TRBV19 and TRBJ2-7; D may correspond to TRBD1 or TRBD2 (6 bases each). In germline, CDR1 is LNHDA, CDR2 SQIVND (reference sequence). With 5 bases removed from V and 2 bases from J, the gap between germline ends came to 13 bases. This CDR3 has 14 amino acids. The chain's CDR3 is CASSLGGHPYEQYF. The CDR3 coding sequence is TGTGCCAGTAGTCTCGGGGGACACCCCTACGAGCAGTACTTC.

This clone was detected only once. The chain has TRBV2 and TRBJ1-6; 7 nucleotides line up with TRBD1. CDR3 length equals 12 residues. Germline CDR1 SNHLY, CDR2 FYNNEI. V dropped 9 bases and J dropped 7; count of bases not matched to a gene: 3. The CDR3 region has the DNA TGTGCCAGGTCAGGGGGGAATTCACCCCTCCACTTT. This gives the protein CARSGGNSPLHF.

This rearrangement joins TRBV2 to TRBJ1-5, with D perhaps matching TRBD1 (6 bases). The V end was cut by 6 bases, the J end by 6 bases, with 12 bases between. This CDR3 contains 13 residues. Germline V gene lookup returns CDR1 SNHLY and CDR2 FYNNEI. CDR3 loop: CASSDQGFQPQHF. DNA of the CDR3: TGTGCCAGCAGCGATCAGGGGTTTCAGCCCCAGCATTTT.

This clone has just a few counts. The rearrangement uses TRBV19 and TRBJ2-5; TRBD2 is a possible D gene (6 bases). V was cut by 6 bases and J by 4 bases, with 15 bases left in between. This CDR3 is built from 14 residues. Germline values: CDR1 LNHDA, CDR2 SQIVND (reference sequence). The CDR3 coding sequence is TGTGCCAGTAGACCGATGGGGGAGGTAGAGACCCAGTACTTC. It encodes CASRPMGEVETQYF.

V usage is TRBV6-2 or TRBV6-3 and J usage is TRBJ2-1; TRBD2 is a possible D gene (5 bases). Germline assignment: CDR1 MNHEY and CDR2 SVGEGT. The length of the CDR3 is 14 residues. With 4 bases removed from V and 7 bases from J, the gap between germline ends came to 14 bases. The CDR3 DNA follows: TGTGCCAGCAGTTTCGAGGGAGCGAGAAATGAGCAGTTCTTC. Protein sequence: CASSFEGARNEQFF.

CDR3 region: CASSPLGTSKETQYF. The CDR3 bases are TGTGCCAGCTCACCACTTGGGACTAGCAAAGAGACCCAGTACTTC. The chain carries TRBV18 and TRBJ2-5; 9 bases are a match to TRBD2. The CDR3 totals 15 residues. Trimming cost V 1 base and J 3 bases; bases outside gene matches: 3. Germline V gene data show CDR1 as KGHSH and CDR2 as LQKENI.

The genes are TRBV2 and TRBJ1-4; D uncertain. Deletions cut 1 base from V and 0 bases from J, with 9 bases between. This CDR3 has 16 amino acids. Germline loops: CDR1 SNHLY, CDR2 FYNNEI. The CDR3 region is CASSEVTATTNEKLFF. The CDR3 DNA is TGTGCCAGCAGTGAAGTTACAGCTACAACTAATGAAAAACTGTTTTTT. Based on the CDR3 plus reference TRBV2 and TRBJ1-4, the full variable domain is EPEVTQTPSHQVTQMGQEVILRCVPISNHLYFYWYRQILGQKVEFLVSFYNNEISEKSEIFDDQFSVERPDGSNFTLKIRSTKLEDSAMYFCASSEVTATTNEKLFFGSGTQLSVL.

The chain has TRBV28 and TRBJ2-1; TRBD2 agrees at 12 bases. Germline CDR1 reads MDHEN; CDR2 reads SYDVKM. CDR3 length: 16 residues. V lost 7 bases, J lost 7 bases, and 11 bases stayed unmatched. CDR3 protein: CASKVTSGSFGNEQFF. The CDR3 DNA reads as TGTGCCAGCAAAGTGACTAGCGGGAGTTTCGGTAATGAGCAGTTCTTC. The entire variable domain, with the rest obtained from reference TRBV28 and TRBJ2-1, is as follows: DVKVTQSSRYLVKRTGEKVFLECVQDMDHENMFWYRQDPGLGLRLIYFSYDVKMKEKGDIPEGYSVSREKKERFSLILESASTNQTSMYLCASKVTSGSFGNEQFFGPGTRLTVL.

This sequence joins TRBV9 and TRBJ1-2; D gene ambiguous. The germline V and J ends were trimmed by 4 bases and 7 bases, with 23 bases remaining between them. Germline CDR1 SGDLS, CDR2 YYNGEE. The CDR3 length is 16 residues. CDR3 sequence (DNA): TGTGCCAGCAGCCTAACCGCACAGACCCAGTTGACTGGCTACACCTTC. Protein: CASSLTAQTQLTGYTF.

The chain joins TRBV7-2 to TRBJ1-5; 12 bases match TRBD1. Trimming at V came to 5 bases and at J to 6 bases, leaving 8 bases not matched to a gene. Germline values: CDR1 SGHTA, CDR2 FQGNSA. The CDR3 is 16 residues long. The CDR3, as DNA: TGTGCCAGCAGCCTCTCGGGACAGGGGGCGAGTCAGCCCCAGCATTTT. Protein sequence: CASSLSGQGASQPQHF.

This chain links TRBV7-2 with TRBJ2-1; TRBD2 matches 16 bases. CDR1 SGHTA and CDR2 FQGNSA come from the germline V gene. The CDR3 has 17 amino acids. V was clipped by 3 bases and J by 7 bases; unmatched bases: 6. The chain's CDR3 is CASSLGLAGGRSNEQFF. The CDR3 DNA reads as TGTGCCAGCAGCTTGGGACTAGCGGGGGGGCGTTCGAATGAGCAGTTCTTC.

V is TRBV9 and J is TRBJ2-5, with D possibly TRBD2 on 6 matching bases. With 4 bases removed from V and 5 bases from J, the gap between germline ends came to 18 bases. This CDR3 is built from 15 residues. CDR1 is SGDLS, CDR2 YYNGEE, per germline. In nucleotides, the CDR3 is TGTGCCAGCAGCCCCCGATTAGGGGCGGGGGAGACCCAGTACTTC. Its protein product is CASSPRLGAGETQYF.

This chain joins TRBV7-2 and TRBJ1-6; TRBD1 is a possible D gene (6 bases). The V end was cut by 3 bases, the J end by 0 bases, with 9 bases between. This CDR3 is built from 16 residues. Per the germline V gene, CDR1 is SGHTA and CDR2 is FQGNSA. The CDR3 sequence: CASSFGGSSYNSPLHF. The CDR3 DNA follows: TGTGCCAGCAGCTTTGGGGGCAGCTCCTATAATTCACCCCTCCACTTT.

This rearrangement joins TRBV28 to TRBJ1-5; D is ambiguous. Germline V gene sequence: CDR1 MDHEN, CDR2 SYDVKM. This CDR3 spans 11 amino acids. The V end was cut by 7 bases, the J end by 4 bases, with 5 bases between. This chain's CDR3 is CASMTNQPQHF. Written as DNA, the CDR3 is TGTGCCAGCATGACAAATCAGCCCCAGCATTTT.

The chain is built from TRBV20-1 and TRBJ1-2; maybe TRBD1 (5 bases). Germline CDR1 is DFQATT and CDR2 is SNEGSKA (reference sequence). There are 13 residues in the CDR3. Trimming took 3 bases from V and 3 from J, leaving 11 bases between them. The CDR3 sequence: CSASGGVDYGYTF. The DNA of the CDR3 is TGCAGTGCTAGTGGGGGTGTGGACTATGGCTACACCTTC.

The gene calls are TRBV5-4 and TRBJ2-7, with D perhaps TRBD1 or TRBD2 (6 bases each). CDR3 size: 15 residues. In germline, CDR1 is SGHNT, CDR2 YYREEE (reference sequence). Trimming took off 2 bases at V and 5 bases at J, with 17 bases between the two ends. The CDR3 region is CASSFAGVEGDEQYF. Here the CDR3 DNA reads TGTGCCAGCAGCTTTGCAGGGGTGGAGGGGGACGAGCAGTACTTC. Together with reference TRBV5-4 and TRBJ2-7, the CDR3 gives the full variable domain: ETGVTQSPTHLIKTRGQQVTLRCSSQSGHNTVSWYQQALGQGPQFIFQYYREEENGRGNFPPRFSGLQFPNYSSELNVNALELDDSALYLCASSFAGVEGDEQYFGPGTRLTVT.

The chain joins TRBV19 to TRBJ2-7; weak D call: TRBD1 (6 bases). The V gene lost 8 bases and the J gene lost 3 bases, with 11 bases spanning the gap. The V gene's germline CDR1 is LNHDA and CDR2 SQIVND (reference sequence). The CDR3 consists of 12 residues. Here the CDR3 DNA reads TGTGCCAGTGCCGACAGGTTCTACGAGCAGTACTTC. Encoded protein: CASADRFYEQYF.